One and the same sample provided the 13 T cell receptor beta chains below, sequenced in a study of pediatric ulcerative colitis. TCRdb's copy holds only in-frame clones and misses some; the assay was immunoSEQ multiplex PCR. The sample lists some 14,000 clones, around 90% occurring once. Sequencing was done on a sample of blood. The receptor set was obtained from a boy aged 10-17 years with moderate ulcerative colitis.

The CDR3 bases are TGTGCCAGCAGCTTCGGGACAGGGCACGAAAAACTGTTTTTT. It translates to CASSFGTGHEKLFF. The chain links TRBV11-2 to TRBJ1-4, with 9 nucleotides matching TRBD1. This CDR3 is built from 14 residues. Germline CDR1 reads SGHAT; CDR2 reads FQNNGV. Trimming at V came to 3 bases and at J to 8 bases, leaving 4 bases not matched to a gene. Supplemented by reference TRBV11-2 and TRBJ1-4, the full variable domain reads EAGVAQSPRYKIIEKRQSVAFWCNPISGHATLYWYQQILGQGPKLLIQFQNNGVVDDSQLPKDRFSAERLKGVDSTLKIQPAKLEDSAVYLCASSFGTGHEKLFFGSGTQLSVL.

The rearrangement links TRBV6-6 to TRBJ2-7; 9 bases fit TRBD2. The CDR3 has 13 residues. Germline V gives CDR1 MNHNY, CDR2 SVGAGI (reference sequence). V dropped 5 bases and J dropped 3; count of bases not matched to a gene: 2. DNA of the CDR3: TGTGCCAGCAGTAGCGGGGGGTTCTACGAGCAGTACTTC. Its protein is CASSSGGFYEQYF.

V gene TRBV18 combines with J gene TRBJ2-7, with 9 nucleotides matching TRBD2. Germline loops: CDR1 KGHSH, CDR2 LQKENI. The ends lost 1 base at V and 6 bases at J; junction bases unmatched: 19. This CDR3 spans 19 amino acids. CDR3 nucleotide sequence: TGTGCCAGCTCACCACTAAGCGGGGGGCCGACTATAGGGGTTATCGAGCAGTACTTC. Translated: CASSPLSGGPTIGVIEQYF.

Here the CDR3 DNA reads TGTGCCAGCAGCCCGGGACAAACGTTCTCTGGGGCCAACGTCCTGACTTTC. Encoded protein: CASSPGQTFSGANVLTF. The gene calls are TRBV11-2 and TRBJ2-6; D might be TRBD1 (6 bases). In germline, CDR1 is SGHAT, CDR2 FQNNGV. This CDR3 is built from 17 residues. The V gene lost 5 bases and the J gene lost 0 bases, with 14 bases spanning the gap.

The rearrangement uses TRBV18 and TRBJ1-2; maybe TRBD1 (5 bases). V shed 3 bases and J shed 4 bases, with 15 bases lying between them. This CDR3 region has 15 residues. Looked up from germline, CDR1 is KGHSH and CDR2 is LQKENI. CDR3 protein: CASSPPVEGSYGYTF. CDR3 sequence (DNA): TGTGCCAGCTCACCCCCGGTTGAGGGGAGCTATGGCTACACCTTC. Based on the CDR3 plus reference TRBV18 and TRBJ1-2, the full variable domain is NAGVMQNPRHLVRRRGQEARLRCSPMKGHSHVYWYRQLPEEGLKFMVYLQKENIIDESGMPKERFSAEFPKEGPSILRIQQVVRGDSAAYFCASSPPVEGSYGYTFGSGTRLTVV.

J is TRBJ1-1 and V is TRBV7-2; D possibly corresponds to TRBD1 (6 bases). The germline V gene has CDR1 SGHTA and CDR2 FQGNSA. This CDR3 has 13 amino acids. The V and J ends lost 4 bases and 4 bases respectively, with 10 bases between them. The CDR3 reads CASSWGAPTEAFF. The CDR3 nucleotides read TGTGCCAGCAGCTGGGGGGCCCCCACTGAAGCTTTCTTT.

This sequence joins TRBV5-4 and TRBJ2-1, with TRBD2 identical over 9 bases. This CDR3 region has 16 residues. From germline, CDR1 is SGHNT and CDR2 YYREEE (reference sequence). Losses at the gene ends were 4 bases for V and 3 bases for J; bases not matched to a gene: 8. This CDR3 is CASSGQREAVYNEQFF. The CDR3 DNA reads TGTGCCAGCAGCGGTCAGCGGGAGGCGGTCTACAATGAGCAGTTCTTC.

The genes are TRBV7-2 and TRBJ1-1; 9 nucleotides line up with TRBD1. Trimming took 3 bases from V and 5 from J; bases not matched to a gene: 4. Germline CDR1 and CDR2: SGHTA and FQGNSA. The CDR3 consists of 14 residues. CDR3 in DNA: TGTGCCAGCAGCTTTCCTGGGACAGGGACTGAAGCTTTCTTT. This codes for CASSFPGTGTEAFF.

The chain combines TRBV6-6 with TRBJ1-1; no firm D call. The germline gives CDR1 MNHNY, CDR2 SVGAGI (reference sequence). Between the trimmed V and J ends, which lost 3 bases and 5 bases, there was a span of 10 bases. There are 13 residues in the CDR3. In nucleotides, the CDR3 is TGTGCCAGCAGTTATGATCTTAGTACTGAAGCTTTCTTT. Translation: CASSYDLSTEAFF.

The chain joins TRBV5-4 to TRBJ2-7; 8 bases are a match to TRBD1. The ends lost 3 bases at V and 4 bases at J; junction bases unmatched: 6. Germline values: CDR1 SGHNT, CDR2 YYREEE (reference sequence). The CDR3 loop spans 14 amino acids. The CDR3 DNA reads TGTGCCAGCAGCTACGGACAGGGCAATTACGAGCAGTACTTC. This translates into CASSYGQGNYEQYF.

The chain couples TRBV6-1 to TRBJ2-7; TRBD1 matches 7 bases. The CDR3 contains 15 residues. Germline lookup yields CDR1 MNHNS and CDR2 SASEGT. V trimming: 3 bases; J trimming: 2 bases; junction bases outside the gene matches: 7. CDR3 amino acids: CASSELGTATYEQYF. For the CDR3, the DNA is TGTGCCAGCAGTGAGCTCGGGACAGCTACCTACGAGCAGTACTTC.

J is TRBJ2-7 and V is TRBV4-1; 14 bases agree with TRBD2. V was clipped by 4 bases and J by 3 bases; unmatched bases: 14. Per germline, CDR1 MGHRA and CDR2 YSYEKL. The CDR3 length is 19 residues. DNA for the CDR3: TGCGCCAGCAGCCTAAGACCGGGACTAGCGGGAGAAACAATCTACGAGCAGTACTTC. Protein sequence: CASSLRPGLAGETIYEQYF.

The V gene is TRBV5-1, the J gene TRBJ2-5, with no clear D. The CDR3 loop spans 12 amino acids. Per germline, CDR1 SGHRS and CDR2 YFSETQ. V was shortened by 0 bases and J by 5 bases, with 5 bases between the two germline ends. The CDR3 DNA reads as TGCGCCAGCAGCTTGGCCTGGGAGACCCAGTACTTC. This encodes CASSLAWETQYF.